This T cell receptor beta chain was identified during a study of CD8 T cells in ankylosing spondylitis. Study-level results: A TCR beta motif made of under 10 highly homologous variants seemed typical of ankylosing spondylitis blood.

By proportion, this clonotype is medium-sized. Its specificity is not known. For TCR beta, libraries came from quantitative 5'-RACE with molecular barcodes. TCRdb redid the calling of the 5' RACE reads with MiXCR, one entry per CDR3 protein. The sample carries tens of thousands of distinct CDR3 sequences, approximately 5.7% recorded once. CDR3 length: 14 amino acids. The V and J ends lost 8 bases and 0 bases, in that order; junction bases with no gene match: 4. Specimen: synovial fluid, either unsorted or a sorted T cell fraction (not recorded which). The rearrangement joins TRBV12-3 or TRBV12-4 to TRBJ2-1; 7 positions match TRBD1. The clonotype was recovered from a male donor with ankylosing spondylitis. In DNA form, the CDR3 reads TGTGCCAGCGAAGCAGGGGGCTCCTACAATGAGCAGTTCTTC. As protein: CASEAGGSYNEQFF.